Below are 16 T cell receptor beta chains sequenced from a single sample in a study of T cells after yellow fever vaccination. TCRdb processed the 5' RACE reads anew with MiXCR; each CDR3 protein has one entry. There are around 550,000 distinct CDR3 sequences in the sample; over 15% occur only once, and approximately 14% lies in the top ten. The sequencing here drew on PBMCs, taken 15 days after the yellow fever booster vaccination. The receptors derive from a man younger than 45 who received the YFV17D yellow fever vaccine.

A few counts support this clonotype. The V and J genes are TRBV7-2 and TRBJ1-1; the D is unclear. The CDR3 length is 15 residues. Trimming removed 2 bases at V and 1 base at J, with 11 bases between. Germline V gene sequence: CDR1 SGHTA, CDR2 FQGNSA. The CDR3 reads CASSLNAMRNTEAFF. The DNA for the CDR3 is TGTGCCAGCAGCTTAAATGCAATGAGGAACACTGAAGCTTTCTTT.

The chain carries TRBV5-1 and TRBJ2-5, with no clear D. V was cut by 0 bases and J by 3 bases, with 9 bases left in between. The CDR3 is 14 amino acids. Germline V lookup: CDR1 SGHRS, CDR2 YFSETQ. The CDR3 DNA reads as TGCGCCAGCAGCTTGGGACTTACAGAAGAGACCCAGTACTTC. Translation: CASSLGLTEETQYF.

The CDR3 DNA sequence: TGTGCCAGCAGCCCCAGCTATGGCTACACCTTC. Encoded protein: CASSPSYGYTF. The gene calls are TRBV7-2 and TRBJ1-2; D is uncertain. The CDR3 runs 11 residues. The germline V gene encodes CDR1 SGHTA and CDR2 FQGNSA. Deletions cut 5 bases from V and 4 bases from J, with 5 bases between.

This clonotype was seen more than once but under ten times. The chain employs TRBV29-1 and TRBJ1-1, with D perhaps TRBD1 (5 bases). The germline V and J ends were trimmed by 4 bases and 8 bases, with 8 bases remaining between them. The CDR3 contains 10 residues. CDR1 is SQVTM, CDR2 ANQGSEA, per germline. The CDR3, as DNA: TGCAGCGTTGTGAACAGGGAAGCTTTCTTT. Protein sequence: CSVVNREAFF.

This sequence joins TRBV5-1 and TRBJ2-1, with 9 bases lining up with TRBD1. With 3 bases clipped from V and 2 bases from J, the junction kept 3 bases outside the gene matches. Germline V gene sequence: CDR1 SGHRS, CDR2 YFSETQ. This CDR3 is built from 15 residues. CDR3 protein: CASSWTGATYNEQFF. The DNA of the CDR3 is TGCGCCAGCAGCTGGACAGGGGCCACCTACAATGAGCAGTTCTTC.

The genes are TRBV29-1 and TRBJ2-7, with a tentative D call TRBD2 (5 bases). The CDR3 has 14 amino acids. The V end lost 6 bases, the J end lost 0 bases, and 15 bases lay between the germline ends. Germline CDR1 SQVTM, CDR2 ANQGSEA. The CDR3 sequence: CSVDGGRSSYEQYF. CDR3 sequence (DNA): TGCAGCGTGGACGGAGGCAGGAGCTCCTACGAGCAGTACTTC.

In this sample, this clonotype turned up a few times. V is TRBV10-3 and J is TRBJ2-2, with TRBD2 matching over 8 bases. Germline V gene lookup returns CDR1 ENHRY and CDR2 SYGVKD. The CDR3 is 18 residues long. The junction had 15 bases not matched to a gene; V was cut back by 3 bases and J by 6 bases. CDR3 sequence: CAISDPGRANFFSGELFF. Here the CDR3 DNA reads TGTGCCATCAGTGATCCCGGGAGGGCCAATTTTTTTTCCGGGGAGCTGTTTTTT.

This clonotype has at least ten counts. The CDR3 reads CASSSGDQETQYF. The CDR3 nucleotides are TGTGCCAGCAGTTCGGGGGACCAAGAGACCCAGTACTTC. V and J are TRBV12-3 or TRBV12-4 and TRBJ2-5; the D gene is possibly TRBD2 (6 bases). The CDR3 runs 13 residues. V gave up 4 bases and J gave up 0 bases, with 6 bases separating them.

This clonotype was seen a few times. The chain uses TRBV29-1 and TRBJ2-2, with no clear D. Germline values: CDR1 SQVTM, CDR2 ANQGSEA. The CDR3 is 13 amino acids. Trimming cost V 4 bases and J 6 bases, with 12 bases left between them. CDR3 residues: CSVVSTRPGELFF. The DNA of the CDR3 is TGCAGCGTTGTATCCACCCGCCCCGGGGAGCTGTTTTTT.

The chain joins TRBV6-6 to TRBJ2-7; D is ambiguous. There are 12 residues in the CDR3. Trimming left V 0 bases short and J 7 bases short, with 7 bases between. CDR1 MNHNY and CDR2 SVGAGI come from the germline V gene (reference sequence). The CDR3 nucleotides are TGTGCCAGCAGTTACTCGCGAGTGGAGCAGTACTTC. This gives the protein CASSYSRVEQYF.

This clonotype has only a few counts. The gene calls are TRBV20-1 and TRBJ1-1; the D gene is possibly TRBD1 (5 bases). The CDR3 runs to 11 residues. With 8 bases removed from V and 7 bases from J, the gap between germline ends came to 14 bases. Per the germline V gene, CDR1 is DFQATT and CDR2 is SNEGSKA (reference sequence). The CDR3 bases are TGCAGTCTTCGACAGCTTGGTGAAGCTTTCTTT. Its protein is CSLRQLGEAFF.

This clonotype was seen a few times. CDR3 residues: CASSSARDRLTYEQYF. CDR3 sequence (DNA): TGTGCCAGCAGCTCGGCCCGGGACAGGTTAACCTACGAGCAGTACTTC. This chain uses TRBV7-9 with TRBJ2-7; 8 bases fit TRBD1. CDR1 and CDR2 from the germline V gene are SEHNR and FQNEAQ (reference sequence). V lost 4 bases, J lost 2 bases, and 10 bases stayed unmatched. The CDR3 covers 16 residues. Full variable domain (rest looked up from reference TRBV7-9 and TRBJ2-7): DTGVSQNPRHKITKRGQNVTFRCDPISEHNRLYWYRQTLGQGPEFLTYFQNEAQLEKSRLLSDRFSAERPKGSFSTLEIQRTEQGDSAMYLCASSSARDRLTYEQYFGPGTRLTVT.

This clonotype was seen a few times. The chain links TRBV5-1 to TRBJ2-7; D perhaps matches TRBD2 (5 bases). The CDR3 runs to 13 residues. CDR1 is SGHRS and CDR2 is YFSETQ in the germline V gene. Trimming shortened V by 0 bases and J by 9 bases, and 13 bases separated the two germline ends. The DNA of the CDR3 is TGCGCCAGCAGCTTGGCCCCCGGAGGAGTGCAGTACTTC. Encoded protein: CASSLAPGGVQYF.

This sequence joins TRBV12-3 or TRBV12-4 and TRBJ2-1; 8 bases align to TRBD1. This CDR3 has 15 residues. V lost 5 bases to trimming and J lost 5 bases; unmatched junction nucleotides: 8. The CDR3 loop is CASSIDRGYDNEQFF. The CDR3 bases are TGTGCCAGCAGTATCGACAGGGGCTACGACAATGAGCAGTTCTTC.

V is TRBV11-2 and J is TRBJ2-7; 7 bases are a match to TRBD2. V lost 3 bases and J lost 4; bases outside the gene matches: 12. Germline loops: CDR1 SGHAT, CDR2 FQNNGV. The CDR3 length is 16 residues. For the CDR3, the DNA is TGTGCCAGCAGCTTTCTTTTTACGGGAGGTGGTTACGAGCAGTACTTC. As protein: CASSFLFTGGGYEQYF.

This clonotype was detected a few times. The rearrangement uses TRBV18 and TRBJ2-5, with D unresolved. V shed 3 bases and J shed 3 bases, with 8 bases lying between them. The CDR3 is 13 residues long. Germline lookup yields CDR1 KGHSH and CDR2 LQKENI. The CDR3 protein is CASSPQVEETQYF. The CDR3 region has the DNA TGTGCCAGCTCACCGCAAGTCGAAGAGACCCAGTACTTC.